This T cell receptor beta chain originates from a study of cytomegalovirus exposure and HLA in healthy donors. Overall study context: The approximately 130 validation repertoires and the approximately 640 first-cohort repertoires shared a platform, a later analysis reported.

In regard to this clone: Its antigen is unidentified.

Findings and caveats of the study: In vitro checks showed that three CMV-associated chains really do target CMV antigens.

The germline V gene encodes CDR1 SGHVS and CDR2 FQNEAQ. The CDR3 contains 14 residues. V was clipped by 3 bases and J by 4 bases, with 13 bases between them. This table comes from immunoSEQ multiplex PCR, and its TCRdb copy is limited to in-frame clones, with some not included. The sample contains approximately 230,000 clones, over 75% of which appear only once. This clonotype was sampled from a man between 18 and 29 years old in good health and CMV-seropositive. V and J are TRBV7-8 and TRBJ2-7; D gene ambiguous. Sequenced sample: PBMCs. The CDR3 DNA reads as TGTGCCAGCAGCTTTGGGCAGACCCGTTACGAGCAGTACTTC. This translates into CASSFGQTRYEQYF.